This note documents a single T cell receptor beta chain sequence. The entry originates in a study of blood T cell repertoires in COVID-19. Study information: The United States, Italy and Spain provided the acute and convalescent COVID-19 samples. Sources were T cells, B-cell-depleted T cells, or PBMCs; the material itself was cDNA or gDNA.

As processed by the authors: Reference gene primer amplification in the assay estimated nucleated cell counts. This table comes from immunoSEQ multiplex PCR, and its TCRdb copy is limited to in-frame clones, with some not included. D and trimming were read from the DNA, whereas the V and J calls and clone size are those reported in that table. The table records 200,000 to 300,000 clones, approximately 87% of them present only once. The CDR3 runs 13 residues. V lost 2 bases and J lost 8; bases outside the gene matches: 3. In germline, CDR1 is MNHEY, CDR2 SVGAGI. Material: peripheral blood. The receptor was isolated from a woman in her 40s who had recovered from COVID-19. The chain links TRBV6-5 to TRBJ1-2; 9 bases align to TRBD1. CDR3 coding DNA: TGTGCCAGCAGTTACCTGACAGGGGGGGGCTACACCTTC. Residues: CASSYLTGGGYTF.